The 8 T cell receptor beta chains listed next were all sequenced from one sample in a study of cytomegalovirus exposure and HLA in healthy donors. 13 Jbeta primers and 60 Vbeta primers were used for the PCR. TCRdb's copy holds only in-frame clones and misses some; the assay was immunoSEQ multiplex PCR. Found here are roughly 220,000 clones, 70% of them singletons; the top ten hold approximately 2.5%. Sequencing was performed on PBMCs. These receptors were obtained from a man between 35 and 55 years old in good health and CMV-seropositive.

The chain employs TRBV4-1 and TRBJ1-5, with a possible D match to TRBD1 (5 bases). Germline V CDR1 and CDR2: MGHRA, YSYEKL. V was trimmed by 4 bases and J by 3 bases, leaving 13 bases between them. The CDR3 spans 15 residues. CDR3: CASSRLQGPNQPQHF. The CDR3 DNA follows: TGCGCCAGCAGCCGCTTGCAGGGTCCCAATCAGCCCCAGCATTTT.

The CDR3 nucleotides are TGTGCCAGCAGACTACTAAGTGAACTTAGCAATCAGCCCCAGCATTTT. It encodes CASRLLSELSNQPQHF. The chain carries TRBV27 and TRBJ1-5, with D unclear. CDR1 MNHEY and CDR2 SMNVEV come from the germline V gene (reference sequence). Trimming took 6 bases from V and 0 from J, leaving 15 bases between them. CDR3 length: 16 residues.

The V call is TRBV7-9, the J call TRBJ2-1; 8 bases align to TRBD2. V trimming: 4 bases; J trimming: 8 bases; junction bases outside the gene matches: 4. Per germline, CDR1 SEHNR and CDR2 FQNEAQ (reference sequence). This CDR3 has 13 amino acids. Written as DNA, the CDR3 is TGTGCCAGCAGCTCCCGGGAGGGCGATGAGCAGTTCTTC. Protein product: CASSSREGDEQFF. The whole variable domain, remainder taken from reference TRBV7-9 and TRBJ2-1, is DTGVSQNPRHKITKRGQNVTFRCDPISEHNRLYWYRQTLGQGPEFLTYFQNEAQLEKSRLLSDRFSAERPKGSFSTLEIQRTEQGDSAMYLCASSSREGDEQFFGPGTRLTVL.

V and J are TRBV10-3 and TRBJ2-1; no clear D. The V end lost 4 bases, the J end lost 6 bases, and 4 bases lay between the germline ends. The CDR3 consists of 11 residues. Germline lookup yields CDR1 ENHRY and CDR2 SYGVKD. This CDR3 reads CAISVLNEQFF. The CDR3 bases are TGTGCCATCAGTGTTCTCAATGAGCAGTTCTTC.

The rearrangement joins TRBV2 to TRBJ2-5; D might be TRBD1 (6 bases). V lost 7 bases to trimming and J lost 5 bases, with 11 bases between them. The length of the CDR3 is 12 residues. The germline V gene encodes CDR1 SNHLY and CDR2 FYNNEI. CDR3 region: CASKGQGETQYF. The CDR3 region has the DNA TGTGCCAGCAAAGGGCAGGGGGAGACCCAGTACTTC.

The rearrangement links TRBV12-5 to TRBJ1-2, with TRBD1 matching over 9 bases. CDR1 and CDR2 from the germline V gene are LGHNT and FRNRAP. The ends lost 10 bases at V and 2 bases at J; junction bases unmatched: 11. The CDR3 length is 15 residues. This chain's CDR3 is CAILLGTGTNYGYTF. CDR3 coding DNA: TGTGCTATCCTTCTCGGGACAGGGACCAACTATGGCTACACCTTC.

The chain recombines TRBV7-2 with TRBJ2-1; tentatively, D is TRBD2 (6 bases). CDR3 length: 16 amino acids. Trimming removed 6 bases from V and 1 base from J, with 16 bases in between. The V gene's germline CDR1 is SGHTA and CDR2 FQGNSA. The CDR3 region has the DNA TGTGCCAGCAGGTCCGACCCTGCGGGGTCCTACAATGAGCAGTTCTTC. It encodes CASRSDPAGSYNEQFF.

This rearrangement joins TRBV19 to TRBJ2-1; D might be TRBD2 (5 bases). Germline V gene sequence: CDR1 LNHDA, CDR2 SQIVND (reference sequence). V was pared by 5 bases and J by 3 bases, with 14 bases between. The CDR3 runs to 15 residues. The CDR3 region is CASSASGGLYNEQFF. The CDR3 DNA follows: TGTGCCAGTAGTGCCTCAGGAGGTCTCTACAATGAGCAGTTCTTC.